This TCR beta chain was recorded in a study of T cell repertoires in cytomegalovirus infection. Study at large: Recently identified HLA-C-restricted CMV epitopes and well-studied HLA-B-restricted CMV epitopes were used by the study. Indications came from public TCR beta signatures; they pointed to CMV infection and to a matching HLA type. Study-wide findings and caveats: HLA-C-restricted CMV clonotypes gave the most frequent clonotype in two of eight donors.

This clonotype was observed at least ten times. Its antigen is not identified. A single record per CDR3 protein comes from TCRdb applying MiXCR to the reads. The data show tens of thousands of distinct CDR3 sequences, more than 20% seen once. The source is a human donor in good health (CMV status not recorded). Some clones in this sample may be carry-over from other donors' samples. The sequencing used CD8+ T cells from cultured PBMCs, collected from culture after CMV antigen stimulation.

The DNA of the CDR3 is TGTGCCAGCAGCCACGGCGGGACAGACACCGGGGAGCTGTTTTTT. Translating gives CASSHGGTDTGELFF. This chain uses TRBV7-9 with TRBJ2-2, with D perhaps matching TRBD1 (7 bases). The CDR3 has 15 residues. Germline V CDR1 and CDR2: SEHNR, FQNEAQ (reference sequence). V was trimmed by 5 bases and J by 3 bases, leaving 13 bases between them.